The clone carrying this T cell receptor (beta chain) came up once. This entry is derived from a study of blood T cell repertoires in COVID-19. The overall study: Samples taken during acute and convalescent COVID-19 were collected in the United States, Italy and Spain. Sample material is recorded as cDNA or gDNA derived from T cells, B-cell-depleted T cells, or PBMCs.

As handled by the study authors: Nucleated cell number was recorded as an estimate derived from reference gene primer amplification. The method was immunoSEQ multiplex PCR; TCRdb's version includes in-frame clones alone and lacks a portion of them. That table supplies the V and J calls and clone size; D and trimming were determined from the DNA. The data contain around 240,000 clones, 75% to 85% of them seen just once; the ten biggest clones take up about 1.4%. Germline-derived CDR1 and CDR2 are SGHNT and YENEEA. CDR3 length equals 14 residues. V was cut by 3 bases and J by 5 bases, with 11 bases left in between.

The sample taken for sequencing was peripheral blood. This rearrangement joins TRBV11-3 to TRBJ2-1; D is unclear. The sequence was obtained from a woman in her thirties or forties who had recovered from COVID-19. This chain's CDR3 is CASSLAVENNEQFF. The CDR3 DNA is TGTGCCAGCAGCTTGGCGGTAGAAAACAATGAGCAGTTCTTC.